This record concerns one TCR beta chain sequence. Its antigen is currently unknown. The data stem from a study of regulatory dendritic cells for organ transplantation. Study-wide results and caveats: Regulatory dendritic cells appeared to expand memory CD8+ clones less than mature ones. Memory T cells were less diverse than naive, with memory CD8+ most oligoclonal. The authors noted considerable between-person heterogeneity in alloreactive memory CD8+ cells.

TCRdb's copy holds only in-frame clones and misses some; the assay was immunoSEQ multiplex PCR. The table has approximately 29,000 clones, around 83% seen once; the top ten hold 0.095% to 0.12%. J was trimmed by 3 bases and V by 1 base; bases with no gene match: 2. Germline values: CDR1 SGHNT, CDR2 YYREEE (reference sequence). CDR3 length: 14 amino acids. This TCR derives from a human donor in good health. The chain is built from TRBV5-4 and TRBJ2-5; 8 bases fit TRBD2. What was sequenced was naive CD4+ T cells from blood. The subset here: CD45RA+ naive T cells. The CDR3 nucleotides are TGTGCCAGCAGCTTGAACGGGGGGGAAGAGACCCAGTACTTC. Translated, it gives CASSLNGGEETQYF.